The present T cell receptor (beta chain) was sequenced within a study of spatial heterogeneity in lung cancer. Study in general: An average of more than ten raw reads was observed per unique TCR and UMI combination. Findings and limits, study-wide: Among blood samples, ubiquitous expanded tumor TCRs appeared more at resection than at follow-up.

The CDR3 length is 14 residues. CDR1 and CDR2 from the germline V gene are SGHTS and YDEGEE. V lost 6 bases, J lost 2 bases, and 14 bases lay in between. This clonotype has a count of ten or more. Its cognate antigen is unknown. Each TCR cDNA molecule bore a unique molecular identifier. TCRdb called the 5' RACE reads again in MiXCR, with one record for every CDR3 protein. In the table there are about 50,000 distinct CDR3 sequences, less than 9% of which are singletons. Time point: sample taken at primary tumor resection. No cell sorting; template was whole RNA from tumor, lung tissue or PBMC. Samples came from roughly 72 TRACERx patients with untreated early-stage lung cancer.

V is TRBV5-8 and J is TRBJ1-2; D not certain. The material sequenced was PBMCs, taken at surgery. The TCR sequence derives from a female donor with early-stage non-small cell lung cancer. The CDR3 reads CASIVFRANYGYTF. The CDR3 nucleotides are TGTGCCAGCATAGTTTTTCGGGCGAACTATGGCTACACCTTC.